The sequence of this T cell receptor (beta chain) was determined in a study of T cells in Graves' hyperthyroidism and ophthalmopathy. Amplification of TCR beta CDR3 regions was performed using RNA transcripts as template. HTBI primers drove first-round RT-PCR of the TCR CDR3. TCRdb reprocessed the multiplex PCR reads with MiXCR, giving one entry per CDR3 protein. The table shows around 34,000 distinct CDR3 sequences, with 40% to 65% occurring only once. Whole-study findings and limits: Blood also held most thyroid clonotypes expanded beyond 0.001. Separating ophthalmopathy from stable hyperthyroidism was achieved by a 13 V-J model.

This clonotype was counted a single time. Antigen: not known. V lost 2 bases and J 2 bases, leaving 11 bases between the germline ends. The CDR3 covers 15 residues. Germline V lookup: CDR1 SGHVS, CDR2 FNYEAQ. The sequenced sample consisted of blood. The sequence was obtained from a middle-aged woman with Graves' ophthalmopathy. The chain recombines TRBV7-6 with TRBJ2-3, with D uncertain. The CDR3 DNA is TGTGCCAGCAGCTTACAGTCTGGAAACACAGATACGCAGTATTTT. Translating it yields CASSLQSGNTDTQYF.